Sequencing of this TCR beta chain was carried out in a study of cytomegalovirus exposure and HLA in healthy donors. Study context: Unique TCRs numbering some 93 million, obtained from HLA-typed donors, made up an early data release. Study-wide points: The authors confirmed in vitro that a few CMV-associated chains were specific for CMV antigens.

As for the donors, each was a healthy bone marrow donor. With 5 bases removed from V and 9 bases from J, the gap between germline ends came to 20 bases. The germline V gene encodes CDR1 MNHEY and CDR2 SVGAGI. The CDR3 is 15 amino acids. On this clone: Its antigen is as yet unknown.

Primers included in the PCR were 60 Vbeta and 13 Jbeta primers. Data came from immunoSEQ multiplex PCR; TCRdb stores just in-frame clones and leaves some out. This sample has approximately 120,000 clones; roughly 73% occur once, and the top ten carry around 5%. Sequenced sample: PBMCs. This clonotype was obtained from a man aged 60 to 75 in good health and CMV-seropositive. This sequence joins TRBV6-5 and TRBJ1-5; weak D call: TRBD1 (6 bases). CDR3 residues: CASSHQAGDLVPQHF. The CDR3 region has the DNA TGTGCCAGCAGTCACCAAGCAGGGGATCTTGTGCCCCAGCATTTT.